The clone carrying this T cell receptor (beta chain) was counted between two and nine times. Its antigen is undetermined. This sample was included in a study of cytomegalovirus exposure and HLA in healthy donors. For the study at large: Earlier work reported about 110 million unique TCR beta sequences from 150 million to 200 million T cells.

The primer mix had 60 Vbeta and 13 Jbeta primers. The assay was immunoSEQ multiplex PCR, and TCRdb's table has in-frame clones only and misses some. The repertoire holds 99,000 or so clones, with 60% to 85% as singletons. The CDR3 loop spans 16 amino acids. The V gene lost 4 bases and the J gene lost 0 bases, with 13 bases spanning the gap. Germline V gene data show CDR1 as SGHRS and CDR2 as YFSETQ. Study outcomes and limitations: Later, an analysis showed that TCR beta chains associated with HLA were more clonally expanded than others that were equally common. TCR beta V- and J-gene trimming was later associated with a missense DCLRE1C variant.

What was sequenced was PBMCs. The sequence was obtained from a male donor in good health and CMV-seronegative. The chain links TRBV5-1 to TRBJ2-2, with a tentative D call TRBD2 (5 bases). The chain's CDR3 is CASSRTGNTNTGELFF. The CDR3 region has the DNA TGCGCCAGCAGCCGCACCGGGAACACGAACACCGGGGAGCTGTTTTTT.